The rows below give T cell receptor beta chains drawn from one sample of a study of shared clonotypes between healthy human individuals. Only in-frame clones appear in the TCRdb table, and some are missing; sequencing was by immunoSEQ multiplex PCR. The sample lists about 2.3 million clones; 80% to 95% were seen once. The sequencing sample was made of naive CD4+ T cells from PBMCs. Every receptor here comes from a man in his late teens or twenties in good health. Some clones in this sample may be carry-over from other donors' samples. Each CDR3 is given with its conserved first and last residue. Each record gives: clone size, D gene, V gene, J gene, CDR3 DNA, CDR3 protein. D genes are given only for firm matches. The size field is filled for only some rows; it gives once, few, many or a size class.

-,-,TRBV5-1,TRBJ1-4,TGCGCCAGCAGCTTGGGCGTCGGGGTGCCTAATGAAAAACTGTTTTTT,CASSLGVGVPNEKLFF
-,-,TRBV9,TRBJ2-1,TGTGCCAGCAGCGTAGAAGTAGCCGTGCGGGGATCGAATGAGCAGTTCTTC,CASSVEVAVRGSNEQFF
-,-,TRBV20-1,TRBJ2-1,TGCAGTGCTGATCGGACTACTGAGCAGTTCTTC,CSADRTTEQFF
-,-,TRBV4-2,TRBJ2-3,TGTGCCAGCAGCCGCGGGGGCGCAACGACAGATACGCAGTATTTT,CASSRGGATTDTQYF
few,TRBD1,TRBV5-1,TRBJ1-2,TGCGCCAGCAGCAACACGGGACAGGCTTATGGCTACACCTTC,CASSNTGQAYGYTF
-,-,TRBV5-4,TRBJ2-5,TGTGCCAGCAGGGGGGCAGACCAAGAGACCCAGTACTTC,CASRGADQETQYF
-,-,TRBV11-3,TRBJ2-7,TGTGCCAGCAGCTTAGGAGACTCCAACTTGTACGAGCAGTACTTC,CASSLGDSNLYEQYF
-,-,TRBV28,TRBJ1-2,TGTGCCAGCAGTTCCGGGGGTACTAACTATGGCTACACCTTC,CASSSGGTNYGYTF
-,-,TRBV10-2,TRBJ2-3,TGCGCCAGCAGGAAGGGACCGTCCACAGATACGCAGTATTTT,CASRKGPSTDTQYF
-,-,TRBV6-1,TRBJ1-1,TGTGCCAGCAGCCAAAGGTCCCCTGGAGCTTTCTTT,CASSQRSPGAFF
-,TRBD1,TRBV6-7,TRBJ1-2,TGTGCCAGCAGTCAATATTTAGGACAGGATAACTATGGCTACACCTTC,CASSQYLGQDNYGYTF
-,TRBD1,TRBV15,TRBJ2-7,TGTGCCACCAGCAGGTGGGACAGGGACTCCTACGAGCAGTACTTC,CATSRWDRDSYEQYF
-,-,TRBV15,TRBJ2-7,TGTGCCACCAGCACCAGACGGTTTCCCGAGCAGTACTTC,CATSTRRFPEQYF
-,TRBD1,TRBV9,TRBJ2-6,TGTGCCAGCAGCGTAGCTATAAGGGACAGGGCTGGGGCCAACGTCCTGACTTTC,CASSVAIRDRAGANVLTF
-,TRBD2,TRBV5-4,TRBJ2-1,TGTGCCAGCAGCAAGACTAGCGGGAGCTACAATGAGCAGTTCTTC,CASSKTSGSYNEQFF
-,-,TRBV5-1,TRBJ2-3,TGCGCCACCACGGATACAGATACGCAGTATTTT,CATTDTDTQYF